The rows below give T cell receptor beta chains drawn from one sample of a study of blood T cells in healthy people across ages. TCRdb reprocessed the 5' RACE reads via MiXCR and lists one record per CDR3 protein. The table lists about 640,000 distinct CDR3 sequences, around 31% of them singletons. Input material: blood. These receptors were taken from an elderly woman in good health. Both conserved end residues are part of each CDR3. Fields, in order: V gene, D gene, clone size, J gene, CDR3 DNA, CDR3 protein. The D gene is left open where the match is weak. Clone size appears in some rows only: once, few, many, or a class for an expanded clone.

TRBV7-2	.	many	TRBJ2-5	TGTGCCAGCAGCACCGAGGCCAGGGCCCAGGAGACCCAGTACTTC	CASSTEARAQETQYF
TRBV6-5	.	few	TRBJ2-1	TGTGCCAGCAGTAGGGATCAGGACAATGAGCAGTTCTTC	CASSRDQDNEQFF
TRBV9	.	few	TRBJ2-7	TGTGCCAGCAGCGTAGGGGGTCGAGGAGAGCAGTACTTC	CASSVGGRGEQYF
TRBV5-1	.	many	TRBJ2-3	TGCGCCAGCAGCGTACAGGTCGGGGGCACAGATACGCAGTATTTT	CASSVQVGGTDTQYF
TRBV7-9	.	.	TRBJ1-2	TGTGCCAGCAGCTTAATGGAGGGCAACTATGGCTACACCTTC	CASSLMEGNYGYTF
TRBV12-3/TRBV12-4	TRBD1	.	TRBJ2-3	TGTGCCAGCAGTCCGGACAGGGTAAGGGCAGATACGCAGTATTTT	CASSPDRVRADTQYF
TRBV7-2	.	many	TRBJ2-5	TGTGCCAGCAGCTGGGGACCTTTAAGAACTCAAGAGACCCAGTACTTC	CASSWGPLRTQETQYF
TRBV5-1	.	once	TRBJ2-1	TGCGTCAGTAGCCTTACCTGGGGCAACAATGAGCAGTTCTTC	CVSSLTWGNNEQFF
TRBV2	.	many	TRBJ2-1	TGTGCCAGCTCTCAGACTACCATCCCGGGCAATGAGCAGTTCTTC	CASSQTTIPGNEQFF
TRBV4-1	.	few	TRBJ2-2	TGCGCCAGCAGCCAGATACGCGGGCCCGGGGAGCTGTTTTTT	CASSQIRGPGELFF
TRBV7-2	.	many	TRBJ1-2	TGTGCCAGCAGCTCCCCCAGCGGAGACTATGGCTACACCTTC	CASSSPSGDYGYTF
TRBV12-3/TRBV12-4	TRBD2	.	TRBJ2-3	TGTACCAGCAGTTTTATTAGCGGGAGCACAGATATGCAGTATTTT	CTSSFISGSTDMQYF
TRBV7-2	.	many	TRBJ2-1	TGTGCCAGCAGCTTAGATGCGGCTAGCCCAAACAATGAGCAGTTCTTC	CASSLDAASPNNEQFF
TRBV18	TRBD1	few	TRBJ2-1	TGTACCAGCTCACCACCCAGGACAGGGGGACGGAATGAGCAGTTCTTC	CTSSPPRTGGRNEQFF
TRBV9	.	.	TRBJ1-2	TGTGCCAGCAGCGTAGCAGAGGGAGGCAGCTATGGCTACACCTTC	CASSVAEGGSYGYTF
TRBV5-6	TRBD1	few	TRBJ1-5	TGTGCCAGCAGGGCGGGCAGGGGGCGTTGGCAGCCCCAGCATTTT	CASRAGRGRWQPQHF
TRBV20-1	TRBD2	many	TRBJ2-5	TGCAGTGCTGGGACTAGCGGGGGGCAAGAGACCCAGTACTTC	CSAGTSGGQETQYF
TRBV5-5	TRBD1	once	TRBJ1-2	TGTGCCAGCAGCTTGGTGGTATCAGGGGGTGTTGGCTACACCTTC	CASSLVVSGGVGYTF
TRBV19	TRBD2	many	TRBJ2-1	TGTGCCAGTAGTACGGGACTAGCGGGGGGTATCTCCTACAATGAGCAGTTCTTC	CASSTGLAGGISYNEQFF
TRBV7-9	.	many	TRBJ2-1	TGTGCCAGCAGCTTCGGGGATCCCTACAATGAGCAGTTCTTC	CASSFGDPYNEQFF
TRBV15	.	few	TRBJ1-2	TGTGCCACCAGCACAGCCCGGGTCACTTTTAACTATGGCTACACCTTC	CATSTARVTFNYGYTF
TRBV14	.	.	TRBJ1-1	TGTGCCAGCGAACACTGGGGGACTGAAGCTTTCTTT	CASEHWGTEAFF
TRBV20-1	.	.	TRBJ2-7	TGCGGTGCTAGAATCCCCCGGGGCTCGGGCTACGAGCAGTACTTC	CGARIPRGSGYEQYF
TRBV7-6	TRBD2	many	TRBJ2-1	TGTGCCAGCAGCCCGCTGACTAGCGGGGGGGCCAATGAGCAGTTCTTC	CASSPLTSGGANEQFF
TRBV7-2	.	.	TRBJ1-5	TGTGCCAGCAGCGCAGGCTGGGATTGGAATCAGCCCCAGCATTTT	CASSAGWDWNQPQHF
TRBV6-1	TRBD1	few	TRBJ1-2	TGTGCCAGCAGCGCAGCGGGACAGATTTATGGCTACACCTTC	CASSAAGQIYGYTF
TRBV6-5	.	many	TRBJ2-5	TGTGCCAGCAGTTACTCTTCAGGCGCGGGAGAGACCCAGTACTTC	CASSYSSGAGETQYF
TRBV29-1	.	.	TRBJ2-1	TGCAGCGTCGAGCCAATAGTAGGCGAGACCCAGTTCTTC	CSVEPIVGETQFF
TRBV13	.	.	TRBJ2-7	TGTGCCAGCAGCATGACTACCGGCTACGAGCAGTACTTC	CASSMTTGYEQYF
TRBV20-1	.	many	TRBJ1-1	TGCAGTGCTAGTCCATCGGCGTTGAACACTGAAGCTTTCTTT	CSASPSALNTEAFF
TRBV5-1	TRBD1	many	TRBJ2-7	TGCGCCAGCAGCTTGGGGTCCGGGACAGTCTTGGACGAGCAGTACTTC	CASSLGSGTVLDEQYF
TRBV7-2	.	.	TRBJ2-7	TGTGCCGGCAGCTTAGGTGGCTCCTACGAGCAGTACTTC	CAGSLGGSYEQYF
TRBV7-2	TRBD1	many	TRBJ2-1	TGTGCCAGCAGCTCACCGGGACAGGTGAACGACAATGAGCAGTTCTTC	CASSSPGQVNDNEQFF
TRBV5-1	.	few	TRBJ2-3	TGCGCCAGCAGCTTGGAAGGGGGGTTAGTTACAGATACGCAGTATTTT	CASSLEGGLVTDTQYF
TRBV28	TRBD1	many	TRBJ2-7	TGTGCCAGCAGTCCCTACCAGGGACAGAACTACGAGCAGTACTTC	CASSPYQGQNYEQYF
TRBV9	TRBD1	few	TRBJ1-2	TGTGCCAGCAGCACGACAGGGGGAGACTACACCTTC	CASSTTGGDYTF
TRBV6-5	.	many	TRBJ1-2	TGTGCCAGCAGCCCACTTGACGGGCTCTTGGGGGGCTACACCTTC	CASSPLDGLLGGYTF
TRBV2	.	many	TRBJ1-6	TGTGCCACCAAGGCGGACGGAGGTCGGCCCCTCCACTTT	CATKADGGRPLHF
TRBV20-1	.	few	TRBJ2-1	TGTAGGGCTAAGGGGGGCGGGGTCGAGCAGTTCTTC	CRAKGGGVEQFF
TRBV5-8	TRBD1	many	TRBJ2-1	TGTGCCAGCAGCTTAGAGACCGGGACAGGGTTAAGCTACAATGAGCAGTTCTTC	CASSLETGTGLSYNEQFF
TRBV27	TRBD2	.	TRBJ2-4	TGTGCCAGCAGTTTCGGGGGGGATGGAAACATTCAGTACTTC	CASSFGGDGNIQYF
TRBV20-1	TRBD1	.	TRBJ1-5	TGCAGTGCTAGTACAGGGGTCGGAGATCGGCCCCAGCATTTT	CSASTGVGDRPQHF
TRBV6-2/TRBV6-3	TRBD2	many	TRBJ2-3	TGTGCCAGCAGTTACGCCCGACTAGCTTCAGGAACAGATACGCAGTATTTT	CASSYARLASGTDTQYF
TRBV6-6	.	many	TRBJ1-2	TGTGCCAGCAGGAGGAGGGACTCTTACTATGGCTACACCTTC	CASRRRDSYYGYTF
TRBV9	TRBD2	many	TRBJ2-1	TGTGCCAGCAGCGTAGGAGGCGGGGGGGCAACATACAATGAGCAGTTCTTC	CASSVGGGGATYNEQFF
TRBV2	.	many	TRBJ2-1	TGTGCCAGCAGTGATCGAGCGTCGAGCTCCTACAATGAGCAGTTCTTC	CASSDRASSSYNEQFF